This TCR beta chain was recorded in a study of PD-L1 blockade in urothelial cancer. With 0 bases removed from V and 2 bases from J, the gap between germline ends came to 7 bases. Germline V gene lookup returns CDR1 SGHDT and CDR2 YYEEEE. This CDR3 has 14 residues. Generated by immunoSEQ multiplex PCR, the TCRdb table keeps only in-frame clones and is missing some. The sample lists some 77,000 clones, 87% occurring once. This clonotype was obtained from a woman aged 65 to 85 with urothelial cancer. The chain carries TRBV5-6 and TRBJ2-3, with unresolved D. Sample: PBMCs, taken around atezolizumab (anti-PD-L1) treatment. The CDR3 bases are TGTGCCAGCAGCTTGGTGGGCAACACAGATACGCAGTATTTT. This sequence encodes CASSLVGNTDTQYF.